These T cell receptor beta chains were read from a single sample in a study of technical replicates of blood from a handful of donors. TCRdb keeps only in-frame clones here, not all; method: immunoSEQ multiplex PCR. This table has roughly 66,000 clones, 70% to 90% appearing once. The specimen was PBMCs. The receptors shown here come from a human donor in good health. Some clones in this sample may be carry-over from other donors' samples. The CDR3 runs from the conserved cysteine through the conserved F or W. A D gene is named only where the DNA matches it firmly. Not every row has a clone size; where given, it reads once, few, many or a size class.

clone size	V gene	J gene	D gene	CDR3 DNA	CDR3 protein
-	TRBV7-9	TRBJ1-3	-	TGTGCCAGCAGCCTCACAGGGCTCGGAAACACCATATATTTT	CASSLTGLGNTIYF
-	TRBV30	TRBJ2-7	-	TGTGCCTGGTGGGGGCTTATCGAGCAGTACTTC	CAWWGLIEQYF
-	TRBV7-9	TRBJ1-1	TRBD1	TGTGCCAGCAGCGACTACAGGGGTAATACTGAAGCTTTCTTT	CASSDYRGNTEAFF
-	TRBV27	TRBJ2-3	TRBD2	TGTGCCAGCAGTTTATTGGGGCTAGCGGGAGGAAGGACAGATACGCAGTATTTT	CASSLLGLAGGRTDTQYF
-	TRBV12-5	TRBJ2-2	TRBD2	TGTGCTAGTGGTTTGACAACTAGCGGGAGGAACACCGGGGAGCTGTTTTTT	CASGLTTSGRNTGELFF
-	TRBV14	TRBJ2-7	-	TGTGCCAGCAGCCAAGAGGGAGGTCCGGCCTACGAGCAGTACTTC	CASSQEGGPAYEQYF
-	TRBV11-2	TRBJ2-2	TRBD2	TGTGCCAGCAGCTCTCTAGCGGGAGCGAACACCGGGGAGCTGTTTTTT	CASSSLAGANTGELFF
-	TRBV2	TRBJ2-5	TRBD1	TGTGCCAGCACGGGGACAGGCGCGGCGGAGACCCAGTACTTC	CASTGTGAAETQYF
-	TRBV15	TRBJ2-1	TRBD1	TGTGCCACCAGCAGTCATCAGGGGGCCGCCCGTTTCTACAATGAGCAGTTCTTC	CATSSHQGAARFYNEQFF
-	TRBV2	TRBJ2-7	TRBD2	TGTGCCAGCAGACGACTAGCGGGACCCTACGAGCAGTACTTC	CASRRLAGPYEQYF
-	TRBV28	TRBJ2-6	-	TGTGCCAGCAGTTTTACGAGTGCTGGGGCCAACGTCCTGACTTTC	CASSFTSAGANVLTF
-	TRBV7-6	TRBJ1-1	TRBD1	TGTGCCAGCAGCGACGGGACAGGAGGGACTGAAGCTTTCTTT	CASSDGTGGTEAFF
-	TRBV6-5	TRBJ2-5	TRBD2	TGTGCCAGGGTTAGCGGGGTACAAGAGACCCAGTACTTC	CARVSGVQETQYF
few	TRBV7-9	TRBJ2-1	-	TGTGCCAGCTCAGGCTCCTCAACCAATGAGCAGTTCTTC	CASSGSSTNEQFF
-	TRBV30	TRBJ1-2	-	TGTGCCTGGACAACAGGGATCTCCTATGGCTACACCTTC	CAWTTGISYGYTF
few	TRBV7-9	TRBJ2-7	-	TGTGCCAGCAGCTTAGTAGAGTGGTACGAGCAGTACTTC	CASSLVEWYEQYF
-	TRBV7-2	TRBJ2-7	-	TGTGCCAGCAGCCAGGGCAGATCCTACGAGCAGTACTTC	CASSQGRSYEQYF
-	TRBV11-2	TRBJ1-1	-	TGTGCCAGCAGCTTAAGGGGGGGTGGGGTCGGGAACACTGAAGCTTTCTTT	CASSLRGGGVGNTEAFF
-	TRBV14	TRBJ1-5	-	TGTGCCAGCAGCCAAGGGGGACAAACAAGGAGCAATCAGCCCCAGCATTTT	CASSQGGQTRSNQPQHF
-	TRBV7-9	TRBJ2-7	TRBD2	TGTGCCAGCAGCCATGGGACTAAAACCTACGAGCAGTACTTC	CASSHGTKTYEQYF
-	TRBV7-9	TRBJ2-3	-	TGTGCCAGCAGCTCGCCTCCGGGTGGGACACACAGGACGCAGTATTTT	CASSSPPGGTHRTQYF
-	TRBV9	TRBJ2-2	-	TGTGCCAGCAGCCTGGGGGCAGGAGCCGCCGGGGAGCTGTTTTTT	CASSLGAGAAGELFF
-	TRBV4-1	TRBJ1-3	TRBD1	TGCGCCAGCAGCCAGAGCGAACAGGGGGCTCAGGACACCATATATTTT	CASSQSEQGAQDTIYF
-	TRBV7-2	TRBJ1-1	-	TGTGCCAGCAGCTTAATCGGGATACGGGCGAACACTGAAGCTTTCTTT	CASSLIGIRANTEAFF
-	TRBV5-6	TRBJ2-1	TRBD1	TGTGCCAGCAGCTTGAATCCGGGACAGTGGGGTAGTGAGCAGTTCTTC	CASSLNPGQWGSEQFF
-	TRBV4-1	TRBJ2-2	-	TGCGCCAGCGAAACCCGCCACCCCGACACCGACAGGAAGAACACCGGGGAGCTGTTTTTT	CASETRHPDTDRKNTGELFF
-	TRBV4-3	TRBJ2-3	TRBD2	TGCGCCAGCAGCCAGGCGGGGGGCACAGATACGCAGTATTTT	CASSQAGGTDTQYF
-	TRBV11-2	TRBJ2-1	TRBD2	TGTGCCAGCAGCCGCACAAAGAGCGGGAGGGCAAATGAGCAGTTCTTC	CASSRTKSGRANEQFF
-	TRBV4-2	TRBJ2-3	TRBD1	TGTGCCAGCGGGCAACTCGGACAGGGGTTAGATACGCAGTATTTT	CASGQLGQGLDTQYF
-	TRBV19	TRBJ2-4	-	TGTGCCAGTAGTATAGGCAGGATTTCCCACTTC	CASSIGRISHF
-	TRBV15	TRBJ2-7	-	TGTGCCACCAGCAGAAGCGTGGATGCGGGTAGCTACGAGCAGTACTTC	CATSRSVDAGSYEQYF
-	TRBV9	TRBJ1-6	-	TGTGCCAGCAGCGTAGGAGTAGGGGGTAGCTCCTATAATTCACCCCTCCACTTT	CASSVGVGGSSYNSPLHF
once	TRBV5-6	TRBJ2-1	-	TGTGCCAGCAGCTTGGTTCAGGGGCCCTACAATGAGCAGTTCTTC	CASSLVQGPYNEQFF
-	TRBV7-3	TRBJ2-4	TRBD1	TGTGCCAGCAGCCGGCTGGGACAGGGAGACATTCAGTACTTC	CASSRLGQGDIQYF